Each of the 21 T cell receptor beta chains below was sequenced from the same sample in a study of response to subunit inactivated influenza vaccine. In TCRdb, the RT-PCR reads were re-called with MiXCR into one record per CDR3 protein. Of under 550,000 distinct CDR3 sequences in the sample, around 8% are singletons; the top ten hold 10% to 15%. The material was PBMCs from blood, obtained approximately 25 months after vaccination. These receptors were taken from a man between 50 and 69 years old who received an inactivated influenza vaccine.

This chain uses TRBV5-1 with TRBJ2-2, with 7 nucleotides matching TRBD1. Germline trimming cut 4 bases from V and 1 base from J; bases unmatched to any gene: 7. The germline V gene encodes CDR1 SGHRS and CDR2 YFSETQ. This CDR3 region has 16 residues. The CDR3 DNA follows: TGCGCCAGCAGCGTTGGCCGGACAGGGAACACCGGGGAGCTGTTTTTT. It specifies CASSVGRTGNTGELFF.

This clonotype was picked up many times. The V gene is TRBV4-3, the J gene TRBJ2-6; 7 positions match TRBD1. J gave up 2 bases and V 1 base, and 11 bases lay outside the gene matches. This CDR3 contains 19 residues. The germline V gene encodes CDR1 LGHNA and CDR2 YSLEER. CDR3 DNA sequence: TGCGCCAGCAGCCAAGCCAGGGGGACCTTCGAAGCTGGGGCCAACGTCCTGACTTTC. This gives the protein CASSQARGTFEAGANVLTF.

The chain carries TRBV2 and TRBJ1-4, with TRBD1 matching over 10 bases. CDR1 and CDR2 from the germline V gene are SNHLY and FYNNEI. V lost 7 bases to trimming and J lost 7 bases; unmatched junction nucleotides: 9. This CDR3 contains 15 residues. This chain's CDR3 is CASNPRDRGPEKLFF. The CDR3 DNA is TGTGCCAGCAACCCTCGGGACAGGGGACCTGAAAAACTGTTTTTT.

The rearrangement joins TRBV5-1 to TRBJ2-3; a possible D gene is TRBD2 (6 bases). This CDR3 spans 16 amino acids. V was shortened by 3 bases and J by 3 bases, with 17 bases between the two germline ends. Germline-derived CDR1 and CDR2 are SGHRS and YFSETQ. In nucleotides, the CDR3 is TGCGCCAGCAGCTCCGGGACTTTCATCGGGACAGATACGCAGTATTTT. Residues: CASSSGTFIGTDTQYF.

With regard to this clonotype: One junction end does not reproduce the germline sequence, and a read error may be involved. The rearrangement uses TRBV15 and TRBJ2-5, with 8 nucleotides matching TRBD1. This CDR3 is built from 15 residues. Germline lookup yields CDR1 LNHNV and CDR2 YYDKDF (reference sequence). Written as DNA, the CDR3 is TGCGCCACCAGCAGGCGGACAGGGTACCAAGAGACCCAGTACTTC. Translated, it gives CATSRRTGYQETQYF. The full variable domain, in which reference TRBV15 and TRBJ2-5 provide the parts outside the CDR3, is DAMVIQNPRYQVTQFGKPVTLSCSQTLNHNVMYWYQQKSSQAPKLLFHYYDKDFNNEADTPDNFQSRRPNTSFCFLDIRSPGLGDTAMYLCATSRRTGYQETQYFGPGTRLLVL.

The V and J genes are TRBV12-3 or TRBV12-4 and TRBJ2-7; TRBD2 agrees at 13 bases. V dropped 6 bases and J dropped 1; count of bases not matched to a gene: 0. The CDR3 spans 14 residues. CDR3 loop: CASRGLAGSYEQYF. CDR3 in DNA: TGTGCCAGCAGGGGACTAGCGGGATCCTACGAGCAGTACTTC.

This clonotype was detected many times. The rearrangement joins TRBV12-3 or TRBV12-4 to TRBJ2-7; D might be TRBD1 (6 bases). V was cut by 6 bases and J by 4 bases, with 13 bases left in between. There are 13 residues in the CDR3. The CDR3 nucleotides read TGTGCCAGCAGCCCCGGGACACCATACGAGCAGTACTTC. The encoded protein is CASSPGTPYEQYF.

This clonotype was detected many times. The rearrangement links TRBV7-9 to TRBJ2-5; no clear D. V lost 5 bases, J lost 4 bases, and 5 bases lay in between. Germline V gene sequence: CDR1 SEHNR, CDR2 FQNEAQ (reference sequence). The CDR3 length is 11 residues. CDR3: CASSKGETQYF. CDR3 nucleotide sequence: TGTGCCAGCAGCAAGGGAGAGACCCAGTACTTC.

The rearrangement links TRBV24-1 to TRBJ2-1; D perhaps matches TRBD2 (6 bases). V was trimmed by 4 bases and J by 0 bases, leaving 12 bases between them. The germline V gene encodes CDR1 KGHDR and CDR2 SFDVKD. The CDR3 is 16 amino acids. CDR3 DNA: TGTGCCACCAGTGACTATAGCGGAAGCTCCTACAATGAGCAGTTCTTC. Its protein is CATSDYSGSSYNEQFF.

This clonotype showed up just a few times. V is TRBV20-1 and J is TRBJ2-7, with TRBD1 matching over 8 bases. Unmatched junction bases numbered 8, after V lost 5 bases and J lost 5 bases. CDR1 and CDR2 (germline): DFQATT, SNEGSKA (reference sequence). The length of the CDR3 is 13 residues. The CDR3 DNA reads TGCAGTGCTGGGGACAGGTTCGGCAACGAGCAGTACTTC. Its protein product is CSAGDRFGNEQYF.

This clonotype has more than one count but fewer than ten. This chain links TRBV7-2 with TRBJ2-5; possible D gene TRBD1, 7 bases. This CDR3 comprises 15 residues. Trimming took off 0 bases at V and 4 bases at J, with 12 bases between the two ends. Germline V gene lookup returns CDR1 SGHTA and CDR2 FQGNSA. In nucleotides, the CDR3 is TGTGCCAGCAGCTTAGCCCACAGGGGAGGAGAGACCCAGTACTTC. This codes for CASSLAHRGGETQYF. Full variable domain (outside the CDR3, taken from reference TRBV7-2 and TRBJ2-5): GAGVSQSPSNKVTEKGKDVELRCDPISGHTALYWYRQSLGQGLEFLIYFQGNSAPDKSGLPSDRFSAERTGGSVSTLTIQRTQQEDSAVYLCASSLAHRGGETQYFGPGTRLLVL.

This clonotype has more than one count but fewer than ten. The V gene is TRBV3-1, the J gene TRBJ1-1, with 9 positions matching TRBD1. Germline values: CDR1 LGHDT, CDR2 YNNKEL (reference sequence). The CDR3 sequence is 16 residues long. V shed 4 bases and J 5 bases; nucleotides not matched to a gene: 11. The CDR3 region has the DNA TGTGCCAGCAGCCCGGACAGGGGAGTCGGAAATACTGAAGCTTTCTTT. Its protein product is CASSPDRGVGNTEAFF. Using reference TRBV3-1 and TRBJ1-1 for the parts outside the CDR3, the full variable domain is DTAVSQTPKYLVTQMGNDKSIKCEQNLGHDTMYWYKQDSKKFLKIMFSYNNKELIINETVPNRFSPKSPDKAHLNLHINSLELGDSAVYFCASSPDRGVGNTEAFFGQGTRLTVV.

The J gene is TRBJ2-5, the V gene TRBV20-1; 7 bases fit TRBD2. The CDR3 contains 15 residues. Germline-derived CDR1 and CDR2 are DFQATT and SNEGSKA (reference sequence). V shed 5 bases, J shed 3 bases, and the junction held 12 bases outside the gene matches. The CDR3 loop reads CSAPPGSSGKETQYF. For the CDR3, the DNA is TGCAGTGCTCCCCCGGGGTCTAGCGGCAAAGAGACCCAGTACTTC.

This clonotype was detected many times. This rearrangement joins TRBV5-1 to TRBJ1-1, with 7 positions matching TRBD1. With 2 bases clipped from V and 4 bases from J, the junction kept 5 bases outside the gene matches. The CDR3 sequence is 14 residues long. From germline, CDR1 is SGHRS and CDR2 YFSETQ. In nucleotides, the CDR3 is TGCGCCAGCAGCTTATCAGGGGGGGTCACTGAAGCTTTCTTT. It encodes CASSLSGGVTEAFF.

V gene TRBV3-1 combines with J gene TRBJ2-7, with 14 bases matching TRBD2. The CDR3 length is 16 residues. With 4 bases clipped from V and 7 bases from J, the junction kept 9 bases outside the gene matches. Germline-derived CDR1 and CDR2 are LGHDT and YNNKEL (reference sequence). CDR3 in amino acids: CASSPGLAGVVREQYF. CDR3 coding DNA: TGTGCCAGCAGCCCGGGACTAGCGGGAGTCGTGCGTGAGCAGTACTTC.

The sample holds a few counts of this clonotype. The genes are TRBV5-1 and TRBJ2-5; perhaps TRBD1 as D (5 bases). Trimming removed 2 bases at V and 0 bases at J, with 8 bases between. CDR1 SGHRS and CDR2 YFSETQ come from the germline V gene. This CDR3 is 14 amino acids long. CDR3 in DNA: TGCGCCAGCAGCTTAGACAGCAACCAAGAGACCCAGTACTTC. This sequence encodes CASSLDSNQETQYF.

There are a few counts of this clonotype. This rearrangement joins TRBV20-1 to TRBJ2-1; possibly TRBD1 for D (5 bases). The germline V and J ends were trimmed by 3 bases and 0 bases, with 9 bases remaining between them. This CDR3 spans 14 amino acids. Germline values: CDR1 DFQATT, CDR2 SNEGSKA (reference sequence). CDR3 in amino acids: CSASRGVSYNEQFF. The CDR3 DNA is TGCAGTGCTAGTAGGGGCGTCTCCTACAATGAGCAGTTCTTC.

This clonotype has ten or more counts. CDR3: CASRPLVTDTQYF. CDR3 DNA sequence: TGTGCCAGCAGACCATTGGTCACAGATACGCAGTATTTT. The V and J genes are TRBV6-1 and TRBJ2-3; D unclear. From germline, CDR1 is MNHNS and CDR2 SASEGT. V lost 6 bases and J lost 2, with 9 bases in between. The CDR3 covers 13 residues.

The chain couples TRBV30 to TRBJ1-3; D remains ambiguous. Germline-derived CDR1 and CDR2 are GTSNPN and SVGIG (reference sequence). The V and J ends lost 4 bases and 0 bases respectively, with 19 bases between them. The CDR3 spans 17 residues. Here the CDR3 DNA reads TGTGCCTGGAAGAATGGTTGGGAGGGCTTCTCTGGAAACACCATATATTTT. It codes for CAWKNGWEGFSGNTIYF. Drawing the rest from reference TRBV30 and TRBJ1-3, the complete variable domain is SQTIHQWPATLVQPVGSPLSLECTVEGTSNPNLYWYRQAAGRGLQLLFYSVGIGQISSEVPQNLSASRPQDRQFILSSKKLLLSDSGFYLCAWKNGWEGFSGNTIYFGEGSWLTVV.

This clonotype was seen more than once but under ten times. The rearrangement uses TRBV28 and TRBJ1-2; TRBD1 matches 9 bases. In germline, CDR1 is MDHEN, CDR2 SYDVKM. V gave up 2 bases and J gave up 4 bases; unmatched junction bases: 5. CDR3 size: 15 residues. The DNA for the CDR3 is TGTGCCAGCAGTTTAGGGGACAGGGTGGGCTATGGCTACACCTTC. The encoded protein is CASSLGDRVGYGYTF.

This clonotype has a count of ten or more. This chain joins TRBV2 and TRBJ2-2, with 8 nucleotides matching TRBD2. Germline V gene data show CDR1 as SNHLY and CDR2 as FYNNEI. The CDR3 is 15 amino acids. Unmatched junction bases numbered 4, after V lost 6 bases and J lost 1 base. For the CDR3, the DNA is TGTGCCAGCAGAAATAGCGGGATGAACACCGGGGAGCTGTTTTTT. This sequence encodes CASRNSGMNTGELFF.